The clone carrying this T cell receptor (beta chain) was counted many times. No antigen is known for it. The sample originates from a study of T cells after yellow fever vaccination. Findings and caveats of the study: A weaker secondary response peaked on day 5, the primary on day 15. It was a small share of clonotypes that appeared in both CD4 and CD8 compartments. Re-detected after boosting: most primary clones, around 97% of CD4 and roughly 88% of CD8.

Per germline, CDR1 MNHEY and CDR2 SVGEGT. This CDR3 has 17 amino acids. With 4 bases clipped from V and 6 bases from J, the junction kept 14 bases outside the gene matches. The TCR cDNA carried a universal primer site and UMIs from 5'RACE template switching. TCRdb re-called the 5' RACE reads with MiXCR, one entry per CDR3 protein. Among about 220,000 distinct CDR3 sequences, about 3% were seen once, and the ten largest hold about 3.3%. This chain links TRBV6-2 or TRBV6-3 with TRBJ2-2, with TRBD1 matching over 7 bases. The source material was CD4+ T cells sorted from PBMCs, sampled 10 days after the yellow fever booster vaccination. The TCR originated in a man aged 18 to 29 who received the YFV17D yellow fever vaccine. CDR3 loop: CASSSPSTGKGSGELFF. In nucleotides, the CDR3 is TGTGCCAGCAGTTCACCTTCGACAGGGAAGGGTTCCGGGGAGCTGTTTTTT.